A single sample is the source of the 30 T cell receptor beta chains below, sequenced in a study of T cells in Graves' hyperthyroidism and ophthalmopathy. The CDR3 regions of TCR beta were amplified from RNA transcripts. With the HTBI primer set, the TCR CDR3 went through a first round of RT-PCR. TCRdb reanalysed the multiplex PCR reads using MiXCR and keeps one entry per CDR3 protein. Among 500,000 to 650,000 distinct CDR3 sequences listed, around 20% were seen once. The sequenced sample was blood. All receptors derive from a man aged 35-49 years with Graves' ophthalmopathy.

The chain uses TRBV18 and TRBJ2-2; no definite D call. Germline assignment: CDR1 KGHSH and CDR2 LQKENI. The CDR3 is 13 residues long. Trimming left V 6 bases short and J 4 bases short, with 9 bases between. This CDR3 is CASSREFTGELFF. In DNA form, the CDR3 reads TGTGCCAGCTCCCGAGAGTTCACCGGGGAGCTGTTTTTT.

The chain couples TRBV20-1 to TRBJ1-2, with no clear D. V was trimmed by 5 bases and J by 8 bases, leaving 6 bases between them. The CDR3 runs to 9 residues. Looked up from germline, CDR1 is DFQATT and CDR2 is SNEGSKA (reference sequence). In nucleotides, the CDR3 is TGCAGTGCTCTTGACGGCTACACCTTC. Translated: CSALDGYTF.

This clonotype has just a few counts. The V and J genes are TRBV6-1 and TRBJ2-1, with 8 bases lining up with TRBD2. Looked up from germline, CDR1 is MNHNS and CDR2 is SASEGT. The CDR3 length is 14 residues. Unmatched junction bases numbered 11, after V lost 11 bases and J lost 5 bases. CDR3 in amino acids: CAARGIAGNNEQFF. The CDR3 region has the DNA TGTGCCGCCCGAGGAATAGCGGGGAACAATGAGCAGTTCTTC.

This clonotype was seen at least ten times. This sequence joins TRBV11-1 and TRBJ2-7, with a possible D match to TRBD1 (6 bases). The CDR3 has 17 residues. Per the germline V gene, CDR1 is SGHAT and CDR2 is FQDESV (reference sequence). V lost 1 base and J lost 2, with 18 bases in between. The CDR3 DNA follows: TGTGCCAGCAGCTTAGGGGCCTGGACAGTGATTACCTACGAGCAGTACTTC. Its protein product is CASSLGAWTVITYEQYF.

The rearrangement uses TRBV20-1 and TRBJ2-4; D not resolved. Germline V lookup: CDR1 DFQATT, CDR2 SNEGSKA (reference sequence). Deletions cut 0 bases from V and 3 bases from J, with 6 bases between. The CDR3 extends over 13 amino acids. The CDR3 sequence is CSARDKGKNIQYF. As DNA, the CDR3 is TGCAGTGCTAGAGATAAGGGCAAAAACATTCAGTACTTC.

This clonotype was found many times. The chain recombines TRBV11-2 with TRBJ2-3; 8 nucleotides line up with TRBD2. The CDR3 length is 13 residues. Per germline, CDR1 SGHAT and CDR2 FQNNGV. The junction had 0 bases not matched to a gene; V was cut back by 1 base and J by 6 bases. CDR3: CASSLGLADTQYF. The CDR3 region has the DNA TGTGCCAGCAGCTTAGGACTAGCGGATACGCAGTATTTT.

This clonotype was counted many times. The chain combines TRBV5-1 with TRBJ2-7; TRBD2 might be the D (5 bases). Looked up from germline, CDR1 is SGHRS and CDR2 is YFSETQ. This CDR3 comprises 14 residues. V was trimmed by 6 bases and J by 1 base, leaving 14 bases between them. CDR3 nucleotides: TGCGCCAGCACCTTTGACGGGATTTCCTACGAGCAGTACTTC. It translates to CASTFDGISYEQYF. Filled out from reference TRBV5-1 and TRBJ2-7, the complete variable domain reads KAGVTQTPRYLIKTRGQQVTLSCSPISGHRSVSWYQQTPGQGLQFLFEYFSETQRNKGNFPGRFSGRQFSNSRSEMNVSTLELGDSALYLCASTFDGISYEQYFGPGTRLTVT.

This clonotype was picked up a small number of times. The chain carries TRBV7-2 and TRBJ1-2; 10 bases line up with TRBD1. The V segment lost 4 bases and the J segment 4 bases; nucleotides outside the gene matches: 6. The CDR3 consists of 15 residues. CDR1 is SGHTA and CDR2 is FQGNSA in the germline V gene. This CDR3 reads CASSSPDRGVYGYTF. As DNA, the CDR3 is TGTGCCAGCAGCTCCCCGGACAGGGGGGTCTATGGCTACACCTTC.

The table lists this clonotype with a few counts. Relative to the germline gene, one junction end is altered; a read error may explain this. The chain has TRBV2 and TRBJ1-5; D is ambiguous. The germline V gene has CDR1 SNHLY and CDR2 FYNNEI. This CDR3 has 14 amino acids. Here the CDR3 reads CASSEAASSQPQHF. The CDR3 DNA is TGTGCCAGCAGTGAAGCAGCGAGCAGTCAGCCCCAGCATTTT. The full variable domain, in which reference TRBV2 and TRBJ1-5 provide the parts outside the CDR3, is EPEVTQTPSHQVTQMGQEVILRCVPISNHLYFYWYRQILGQKVEFLVSFYNNEISEKSEIFDDQFSVERPDGSNFTLKIRSTKLEDSAMYFCASSEAASSQPQHFGDGTRLSIL.

The table lists this clonotype with a few counts. CDR3 in DNA: TGCGCCAGCAGCTTGGCGGGACAGGGTTTGTCTGAAGCTTTCTTT. This translates into CASSLAGQGLSEAFF. This chain joins TRBV5-1 and TRBJ1-1, with 9 bases matching TRBD1. The CDR3 covers 15 residues. Unmatched junction bases numbered 6, after V lost 0 bases and J lost 6 bases. CDR1 is SGHRS and CDR2 is YFSETQ in the germline V gene.

The gene calls are TRBV5-6 and TRBJ2-5, with 7 bases that match TRBD1. Germline loops: CDR1 SGHDT, CDR2 YYEEEE. Trimming cost V 4 bases and J 3 bases; bases outside gene matches: 6. This CDR3 has 14 residues. Here the CDR3 reads CASSGTTGKETQYF. In nucleotides, the CDR3 is TGTGCCAGCAGCGGTACGACAGGGAAAGAGACCCAGTACTTC.

This clonotype appeared many times. This chain connects TRBV25-1 to TRBJ1-1; no clear D gene. Germline CDR1 MGHDK, CDR2 SYGVNS. The CDR3 covers 15 residues. Trimming stripped 3 bases from V and 1 base from J, with 12 bases between. The CDR3 DNA reads as TGTGCCAGCAGTGATAGGGCAGGCCCGAACACTGAAGCTTTCTTT. Translation: CASSDRAGPNTEAFF.

This sequence joins TRBV11-2 and TRBJ2-5, with D uncertain. The CDR3 has 14 residues. Germline values: CDR1 SGHAT, CDR2 FQNNGV. Trimming shortened V by 5 bases and J by 0 bases, and 10 bases separated the two germline ends. CDR3 amino acids: CASSLHMNQETQYF. CDR3 DNA: TGTGCCAGCAGCCTCCACATGAACCAAGAGACCCAGTACTTC.

There are many counts of this clonotype. The V call is TRBV27, the J call TRBJ2-3; D possibly corresponds to TRBD2 (7 bases). The V gene's germline CDR1 is MNHEY and CDR2 SMNVEV (reference sequence). The CDR3 contains 15 residues. The V gene lost 5 bases and the J gene lost 2 bases, with 14 bases spanning the gap. The CDR3: CASSGGGGHTDTQYF. CDR3 bases: TGTGCCAGCAGTGGAGGGGGGGGCCACACAGATACGCAGTATTTT.

The sample holds many counts of this clonotype. The chain joins TRBV20-1 to TRBJ2-3; D may be TRBD2 (6 bases). CDR1 and CDR2 (germline): DFQATT, SNEGSKA (reference sequence). The CDR3 covers 14 residues. V dropped 5 bases and J dropped 5 bases, with 17 bases sitting between them. The CDR3 DNA reads as TGCAGTGCTCCGCTAGCGTCCGGGGAAGATACGCAGTATTTT. Translated: CSAPLASGEDTQYF.

This sequence joins TRBV4-2 and TRBJ1-2, with unresolved D. The CDR3 has 14 residues. Trimming took 4 bases from V and 7 from J, leaving 16 bases between them. The germline CDR1 and CDR2 sequences are LGHNA and YNFKEQ. CDR3 bases: TGTGCCAGCAGCCCGGAACGGCCCTATGGTGGCTACACCTTC. It translates to CASSPERPYGGYTF.

This clonotype was picked up one time. The chain has TRBV27 and TRBJ1-2; 12 bases line up with TRBD1. The CDR3 extends over 14 amino acids. J gave up 10 bases and V 0 bases, and 3 bases lay outside the gene matches. The germline V gene has CDR1 MNHEY and CDR2 SMNVEV (reference sequence). This CDR3 reads CASSLSRDRGPYTF. CDR3 bases: TGTGCCAGCAGTTTATCGAGGGACAGGGGGCCCTACACCTTC.

This clonotype showed up just a few times. The chain carries TRBV29-1 and TRBJ2-2; tentatively, D is TRBD1 (6 bases). Trimming stripped 7 bases from V and 13 bases from J, with 13 bases between. CDR3 size: 10 residues. CDR1 and CDR2 from the germline V gene are SQVTM and ANQGSEA. CDR3: CSAGDIRLFF. CDR3 DNA sequence: TGCAGCGCCGGGGACATAAGGCTGTTTTTT.

The genes are TRBV6-2 or TRBV6-3 and TRBJ2-7, with D possibly being TRBD2 (6 bases). The germline V gene encodes CDR1 MNHEY and CDR2 SVGEGT. The CDR3 contains 14 residues. Trimming cost V 10 bases and J 2 bases, with 18 bases left between them. As DNA, the CDR3 is TGTGCCATAAGAAAGGACTATTCTCCCTACGAGCAGTACTTC. It encodes CAIRKDYSPYEQYF.

Only a few counts were recorded for this clonotype. The chain couples TRBV4-2 to TRBJ2-1, with 9 nucleotides matching TRBD2. In germline, CDR1 is LGHNA, CDR2 YNFKEQ. This CDR3 has 16 residues. The V and J ends lost 3 bases and 1 base, in that order; junction bases with no gene match: 4. CDR3 residues: CASSHPTSGSYNEQFF. The CDR3 DNA sequence: TGTGCCAGCAGCCATCCGACTAGCGGATCCTACAATGAGCAGTTCTTC.

This clonotype was picked up a small number of times. The chain couples TRBV5-1 to TRBJ1-3; tentatively, D is TRBD1 (6 bases). CDR3 length equals 14 residues. V was pared by 4 bases and J by 8 bases, with 16 bases between. Germline V gene lookup returns CDR1 SGHRS and CDR2 YFSETQ. Here the CDR3 DNA reads TGCGCCAGCAGCAGCGGAGGAGGGGGATACACCATATATTTT. Residues: CASSSGGGGYTIYF.

Only a few counts were recorded for this clonotype. The chain links TRBV20-1 to TRBJ2-1, with 7 bases matching TRBD2. V shed 0 bases and J 8 bases; nucleotides not matched to a gene: 10. Germline V gene data show CDR1 as DFQATT and CDR2 as SNEGSKA (reference sequence). CDR3 length equals 15 residues. The CDR3 bases are TGCAGTGCTAGAGACACGGGAGGTTATCTCGATGAGCAGTTCTTC. It yields the protein CSARDTGGYLDEQFF.

This chain uses TRBV20-1 with TRBJ2-7; 11 nucleotides line up with TRBD1. Trimming at V came to 5 bases and at J to 6 bases, leaving 6 bases not matched to a gene. The length of the CDR3 is 13 residues. The germline CDR1 and CDR2 sequences are DFQATT and SNEGSKA (reference sequence). The DNA of the CDR3 is TGCAGTGCTTACCACGGGACAGGGGGCGAGCAGTACTTC. It codes for CSAYHGTGGEQYF.

The chain recombines TRBV2 with TRBJ2-2; 15 nucleotides align to TRBD2. Germline V gene sequence: CDR1 SNHLY, CDR2 FYNNEI. With V trimmed by 5 bases and J by 8 bases, 6 bases remained unmatched. The CDR3 consists of 16 residues. CDR3 nucleotide sequence: TGTGCCAGCAGTCCGACGGGACTAGCGGGAGGTGGGGAGCTGTTTTTT. It is translated as CASSPTGLAGGGELFF.

This clonotype was seen repeatedly, ten times or more. This rearrangement joins TRBV13 to TRBJ2-5; D may correspond to TRBD1 or TRBD2 (5 bases each). Per germline, CDR1 PRHDT and CDR2 FYEKMQ (reference sequence). The V and J ends lost 5 bases and 7 bases respectively, with 20 bases between them. This CDR3 spans 15 amino acids. CDR3 DNA: TGTGCCAGCAGCCATGACCGGGGCGCCCTCGGGACCCAGTACTTC. The encoded protein is CASSHDRGALGTQYF.

The rearrangement joins TRBV3-1 to TRBJ2-7; D perhaps matches TRBD2 (6 bases). This CDR3 contains 14 residues. Trimming stripped 4 bases from V and 1 base from J, with 11 bases between. CDR1 LGHDT and CDR2 YNNKEL come from the germline V gene (reference sequence). The CDR3 DNA sequence: TGTGCCAGCAGCCTGGGACTTAAGTCCTACGAGCAGTACTTC. Protein product: CASSLGLKSYEQYF.

In its sample, this clonotype was seen many times. A read error may account for a junction end that differs from germline. The chain links TRBV12-3 or TRBV12-4 to TRBJ2-1; 8 bases agree with TRBD2. This CDR3 is 13 amino acids long. The CDR3 bases are TGTGCCATCAGTAGAACTAGCGGTTATGAGCAGTTCTTC. It codes for CAISRTSGYEQFF.

This clonotype occurred many times. This chain connects TRBV2 to TRBJ2-5; 8 nucleotides agree with TRBD2. The CDR3 spans 17 residues. After removal of 1 base from V and 1 base from J, the junction contained 8 bases not matched to a gene. Germline assignment: CDR1 SNHLY and CDR2 FYNNEI. CDR3 residues: CASSEGWGGGSQETQYF. CDR3 bases: TGTGCCAGCAGTGAAGGCTGGGGCGGGGGGTCCCAAGAGACCCAGTACTTC.

This rearrangement joins TRBV20-1 to TRBJ2-1, with 10 positions matching TRBD2. The CDR3 runs 16 residues. Germline V gene data show CDR1 as DFQATT and CDR2 as SNEGSKA (reference sequence). With 6 bases clipped from V and 6 bases from J, the junction kept 14 bases outside the gene matches. CDR3 protein: CSARLGGSGGGNEQFF. CDR3 sequence (DNA): TGCAGTGCAAGGCTAGGCGGGAGCGGGGGGGGCAATGAGCAGTTCTTC.

This clonotype was recorded a few times. CDR3 bases: TGTGCCAGCAGTTTGACAGCCTCCTACTACAATGAGCAGTTCTTC. Its translation is CASSLTASYYNEQFF. The gene calls are TRBV27 and TRBJ2-1, with a weak D call TRBD1 (5 bases). V lost 3 bases, J lost 3 bases, and 12 bases lay in between. The CDR3 loop spans 15 amino acids. Germline lookup yields CDR1 MNHEY and CDR2 SMNVEV (reference sequence).